This record covers a single T cell receptor (beta chain). Its cognate antigen is unknown. The sample belongs to a study of cytomegalovirus exposure and HLA in healthy donors. Study background: The roughly 100 million unique TCR beta sequences, from roughly 170 million T cells, were found by an earlier analysis.

The V gene's germline CDR1 is DFQATT and CDR2 SNEGSKA (reference sequence). The CDR3 length is 11 residues. With 4 bases removed from V and 4 bases from J, the gap between germline ends came to 8 bases. Study-level results: According to the study, 160 or so TCR beta chains were cytomegalovirus-associated.

The PCR ran on 60 Vbeta and 13 Jbeta primers. Using immunoSEQ multiplex PCR, the repertoire was profiled, and TCRdb retains in-frame clones only, with some absent. The table counts fewer than 75,000 clones; around 15% lies in the top ten. The donors gave bone marrow, and they were healthy. This TCR was sampled from a boy under 18 in good health and CMV-seronegative. The chain has TRBV20-1 and TRBJ2-7; D remains unclear. The sequencing sample was made of PBMCs. CDR3 nucleotides: TGCAGTGCTATACGCCAGTACGAGCAGTACTTC. It translates to CSAIRQYEQYF.